The T cell receptor (beta chain) under discussion was sequenced for a study of Ad26.COV2.S vaccination and SARS-CoV-2 variants. Repertoires were generated with immunoSEQ multiplex PCR, while TCRdb's copy carries only in-frame clones and drops some. The sample includes 300,000 to 450,000 clones, about 90% of them seen just once. This clone has only one observation. Its antigen is unknown. General observations from the study: Similar non-spike TCR breadth was seen in vaccine and placebo recipients. Spike-specific TCR breadth ran higher among vaccine recipients than placebo recipients.

This receptor was identified in a human donor who had recovered from COVID-19. Sequences were derived from peripheral blood, sampled after recovery from COVID-19.

CDR3 nucleotide sequence: TGCAGCGTTGAATATTATCGACACGACCTGAACACCGGGGAGCTGTTTTTT. This translates into CSVEYYRHDLNTGELFF. This sequence joins TRBV29-1 and TRBJ2-2; D ambiguous. CDR1 is SQVTM and CDR2 is ANQGSEA in the germline V gene. This CDR3 region has 17 residues. Between the trimmed V and J ends, which lost 2 bases and 1 base, there was a span of 17 bases.